This T cell receptor beta chain was profiled in a study of T cells in Graves' hyperthyroidism and ophthalmopathy. Regarding the study as a whole: Ophthalmopathy cases were set apart from stable hyperthyroidism by a 13 V-J model.

This clonotype was counted at least ten times. No antigen is known for it. Regions amplified from RNA transcripts were the TCR beta CDR3 regions. When the TCR CDR3 underwent first-round RT-PCR, the HTBI primer set was used. TCRdb re-called the multiplex PCR reads through MiXCR, storing one row per CDR3 protein. The table includes fewer than 650,000 distinct CDR3 sequences, 11% to 15% detected once. V was shortened by 4 bases and J by 4 bases, with 10 bases between the two germline ends. Per germline, CDR1 SNHLY and CDR2 FYNNEI. The CDR3 runs 14 residues. A Clinical Activity Score of at least 3, a NOSPECS grade of at least 4 and a duration under 3 months were recorded in the ophthalmopathy patients. Patients were excluded for uncontrolled infection, other autoimmune disease, pregnancy or lactation. Fresh peripheral blood, about 9.6 ml, yielded the PBMCs.

The material sequenced was blood. The gene calls are TRBV2 and TRBJ1-4, with unresolved D. The TCR comes from a young woman with Graves' ophthalmopathy. The CDR3 DNA follows: TGTGCCAGCAGTGTCGGACCTAGTAATGAAAAACTGTTTTTT. This gives the protein CASSVGPSNEKLFF.